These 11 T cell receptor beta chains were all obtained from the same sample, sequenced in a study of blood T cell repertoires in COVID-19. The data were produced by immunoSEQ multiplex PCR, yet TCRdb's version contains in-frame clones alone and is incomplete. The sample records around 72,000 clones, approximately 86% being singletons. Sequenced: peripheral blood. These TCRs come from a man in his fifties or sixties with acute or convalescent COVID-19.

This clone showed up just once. The CDR3 DNA is TGTGCCAGCAGCTTAATCGGGACAGGGCCCCCAGGGGGCCAGTACTTC. Its protein is CASSLIGTGPPGGQYF. This rearrangement joins TRBV11-1 to TRBJ2-5; 9 bases match TRBD1. There are 16 residues in the CDR3. J was trimmed by 10 bases and V by 2 bases; bases with no gene match: 14. Germline CDR1 is SGHAT and CDR2 is FQDESV (reference sequence).

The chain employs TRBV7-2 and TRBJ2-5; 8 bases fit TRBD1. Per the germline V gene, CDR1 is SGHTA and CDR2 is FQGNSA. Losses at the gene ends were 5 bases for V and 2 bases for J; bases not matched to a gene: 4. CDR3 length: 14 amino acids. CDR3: CASSKWTGQETQYF. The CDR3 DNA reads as TGTGCCAGCAGCAAATGGACAGGGCAAGAGACCCAGTACTTC.

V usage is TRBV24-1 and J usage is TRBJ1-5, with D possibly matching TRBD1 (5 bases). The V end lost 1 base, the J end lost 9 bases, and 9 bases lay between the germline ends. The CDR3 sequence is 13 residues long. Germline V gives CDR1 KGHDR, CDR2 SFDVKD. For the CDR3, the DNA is TGTGCCACCAGTGATTTCCCAGGGCTGCCCCAGCATTTT. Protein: CATSDFPGLPQHF.

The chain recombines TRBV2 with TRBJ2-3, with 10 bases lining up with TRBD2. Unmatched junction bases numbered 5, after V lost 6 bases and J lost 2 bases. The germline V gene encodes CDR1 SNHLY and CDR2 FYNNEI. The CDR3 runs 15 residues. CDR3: CASRFSGGNTDTQYF. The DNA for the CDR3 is TGTGCCAGCAGATTTAGCGGGGGGAACACAGATACGCAGTATTTT.

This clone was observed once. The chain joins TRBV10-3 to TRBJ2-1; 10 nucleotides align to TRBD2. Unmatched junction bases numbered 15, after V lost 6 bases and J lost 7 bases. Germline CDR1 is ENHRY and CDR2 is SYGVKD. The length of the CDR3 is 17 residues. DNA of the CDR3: TGTGCCATCAGATGGGGTAGCGGGGGGCCTCTCCGGAATGAGCAGTTCTTC. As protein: CAIRWGSGGPLRNEQFF.

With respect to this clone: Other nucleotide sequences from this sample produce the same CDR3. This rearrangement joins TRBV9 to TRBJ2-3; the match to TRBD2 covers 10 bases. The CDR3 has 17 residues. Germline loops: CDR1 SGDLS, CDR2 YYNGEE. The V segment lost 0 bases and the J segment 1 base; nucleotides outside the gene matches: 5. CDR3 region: CASSVEASGGRTDTQYF. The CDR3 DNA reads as TGTGCCAGCAGCGTAGAGGCTAGCGGGGGTCGCACAGATACGCAGTATTTT.

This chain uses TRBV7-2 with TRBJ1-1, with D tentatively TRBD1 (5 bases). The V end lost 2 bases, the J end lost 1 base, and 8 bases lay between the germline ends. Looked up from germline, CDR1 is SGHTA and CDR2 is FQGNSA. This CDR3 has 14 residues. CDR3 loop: CASSLSDKNTEAFF. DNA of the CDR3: TGTGCCAGCAGCTTATCGGACAAGAACACTGAAGCTTTCTTT.

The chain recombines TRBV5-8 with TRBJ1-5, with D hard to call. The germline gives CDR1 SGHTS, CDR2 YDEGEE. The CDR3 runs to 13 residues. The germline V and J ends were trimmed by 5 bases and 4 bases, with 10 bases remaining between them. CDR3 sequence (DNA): TGTGCCAGCAGTCTGAACAGTAATCAGCCCCAGCATTTT. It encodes CASSLNSNQPQHF. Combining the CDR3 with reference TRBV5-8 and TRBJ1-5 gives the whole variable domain EAGVTQSPTHLIKTRGQQATLRCSPISGHTSVYWYQQALGLGLQFLLWYDEGEERNRGNFPPRFSGRQFPNYSSELNVNALELEDSALYLCASSLNSNQPQHFGDGTRLSIL.

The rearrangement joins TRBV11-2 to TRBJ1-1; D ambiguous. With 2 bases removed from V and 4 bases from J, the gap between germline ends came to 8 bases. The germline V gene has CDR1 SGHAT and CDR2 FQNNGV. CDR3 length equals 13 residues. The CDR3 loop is CASSLSRSTEAFF. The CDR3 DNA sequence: TGTGCCAGCAGCTTATCTAGGAGCACTGAAGCTTTCTTT.

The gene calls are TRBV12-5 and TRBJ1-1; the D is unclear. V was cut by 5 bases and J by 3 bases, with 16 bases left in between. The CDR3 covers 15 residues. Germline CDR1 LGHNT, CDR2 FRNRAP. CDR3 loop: CASGIAKTVDTEAFF. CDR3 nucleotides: TGTGCTAGTGGTATTGCGAAAACTGTGGACACTGAAGCTTTCTTT. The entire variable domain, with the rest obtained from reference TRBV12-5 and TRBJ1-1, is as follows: DARVTQTPRHKVTEMGQEVTMRCQPILGHNTVFWYRQTMMQGLELLAYFRNRAPLDDSGMPKDRFSAEMPDATLATLKIQPSEPRDSAVYFCASGIAKTVDTEAFFGQGTRLTVV.

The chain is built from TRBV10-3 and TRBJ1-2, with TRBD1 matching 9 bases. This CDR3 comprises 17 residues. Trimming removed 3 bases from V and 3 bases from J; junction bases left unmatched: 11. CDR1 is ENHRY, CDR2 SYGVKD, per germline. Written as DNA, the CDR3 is TGTGCCATCAGTGATCCCGTCCGGGACAGGGATCACTATGGCTACACCTTC. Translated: CAISDPVRDRDHYGYTF.